The entry that follows covers one TCR beta chain sequence. Its antigen is still unknown. The content of samples before DNA extraction was roughly 1-10 million cryopreserved PBMC. The entry originates in a study of long-term antiretroviral therapy in people with HIV. Study-level findings and limits: Subsequent to ART, diversity was augmented yet persisted below that of transplant donor controls.

Researchers report immunoSEQ v3.0 was run at survey level. Sequencing set out to capture about 40,000-50,000 T-cell genomes per sample. Clones were read by immunoSEQ multiplex PCR, and TCRdb kept only the in-frame ones, dropping some. The sample includes under 12,000 clones, around 80% of them seen just once. Germline CDR1 is MNHEY and CDR2 is SVGAGI. The CDR3 loop spans 15 amino acids. V lost 0 bases and J lost 5, with 14 bases in between. The J gene is TRBJ2-7, the V gene TRBV6-5; TRBD1 might be the D (6 bases). The specimen comprised unsorted PBMCs, sampled less than 7.5 years after starting antiretroviral therapy. This clonotype originated in a man aged 50 to 59 with HIV. The CDR3 nucleotides read TGTGCCAGCAGTTACTCGATGGGGGCAGGGAACGAGCAGTACTTC. Protein product: CASSYSMGAGNEQYF.